The rows below give T cell receptor beta chains drawn from one sample of a study of T cells in Graves' hyperthyroidism and ophthalmopathy. Via MiXCR, TCRdb re-called the multiplex PCR reads, giving one row per CDR3 protein. Counted here are over 500,000 distinct CDR3 sequences, about 15% occurring once; the ten biggest clones make up roughly 29%. Sequenced sample: blood. The receptors originated from a woman aged 25 to 45 with Graves' ophthalmopathy. Both conserved end residues are part of each CDR3. Fields, in order: V gene, CDR3 length, D gene, clone size, J gene, CDR3 DNA, CDR3 protein. The D gene is left open where the match is weak. The listing skips clone size in some rows; elsewhere it reads once, few, many or a size class.

TRBV6-1	14	NA	many	TRBJ1-1	TGTGCCAGCAGTAAGATGCAGGGCGGCACTGAAGCTTTCTTT	CASSKMQGGTEAFF
TRBV18	14	NA	many	TRBJ1-1	TGTGCCAGCTCACCCACGGAGATGAACACTGAAGCTTTCTTT	CASSPTEMNTEAFF
TRBV11-2	14	TRBD1	NA	TRBJ1-1	TGTGCCAGCAGCTCCGGGACAGCAAACACTGAAGCTCTCTTT	CASSSGTANTEALF
TRBV19	17	NA	NA	TRBJ2-6	TGTGCCAGTAGTATCCTCCCGCTCGGCTCTGGGGCCAACGTCCTGACTTTC	CASSILPLGSGANVLTF
TRBV11-1	14	TRBD2	many	TRBJ2-1	TGTGCCAGCAGCTTTGGGGAGGGGTACAATGAGCAGTTCTTC	CASSFGEGYNEQFF
TRBV5-1	14	TRBD2	few	TRBJ2-3	TGCGCCAGCAGCGTAGCGGGAGTGGGGAATACGCAGTATTTT	CASSVAGVGNTQYF
TRBV7-2	15	NA	once	TRBJ1-3	TGTGCCAGCAGCTCCCTTGTAGATTCGGGAAACACCATATATTTT	CASSSLVDSGNTIYF
TRBV6-1	14	TRBD2	NA	TRBJ2-2	TGTGCCACAGGGACTAGCGGGAACACCGGGGAGCTGTTTTTT	CATGTSGNTGELFF
TRBV9	15	TRBD1	few	TRBJ2-3	TGTGCCAGCAGCGCGACAGGGGGGGACACAGATACGCAGTATTTT	CASSATGGDTDTQYF
TRBV20-1	16	NA	many	TRBJ2-5	TGCAGTGCTAAGGTTCGGGACCGATTGTACCAAGAGACCCAGTACTTC	CSAKVRDRLYQETQYF
TRBV20-1	16	NA	many	TRBJ1-5	TGCAGTGCTAGCGAATCCGGGACGGGAGGCGCTCAGCCCCAGCATTTT	CSASESGTGGAQPQHF
TRBV5-6	11	NA	many	TRBJ2-1	TGTGCCAGCAGACGATCAGTGGAGCAGTTCTTC	CASRRSVEQFF
TRBV9	17	TRBD1	once	TRBJ2-1	TGTGTCAGCAGCTCTCATCACGGACAGGGGGCGCCTAATGAGCAGTTCTTC	CVSSSHHGQGAPNEQFF
TRBV28	14	TRBD1	NA	TRBJ1-6	TGTGCCAGCAGTTCTGTGACAGGGGGATCACCCCTCCACTTT	CASSSVTGGSPLHF
TRBV27	16	NA	few	TRBJ2-1	TGTGCCAGCAGTTCTACTACAGGGCTCTCCTACAATGAGCAGTTCTTC	CASSSTTGLSYNEQFF
TRBV7-9	15	TRBD2	NA	TRBJ2-7	TGTGCCAGCAGCCCGTCGACTAGCGGGAGCAATGAGCAGTACTTC	CASSPSTSGSNEQYF
TRBV27	14	TRBD1	few	TRBJ2-5	TGTGCCAGCAGTCCCGACAGGGGGCCAGAGACCCAGTACTTC	CASSPDRGPETQYF
TRBV12-3/TRBV12-4	16	TRBD2	many	TRBJ2-3	TGTGCCACCAAGGGCGGGAGGGTCTTTAGCACAGATACGCAGTATTTT	CATKGGRVFSTDTQYF
TRBV9	9	NA	few	TRBJ1-5	TGTGCCAGCAGGGAGCCCCAGCATTTT	CASREPQHF